Each of the 2 T cell receptor beta chains below was sequenced from the same sample in a study of shared clonotypes between healthy human individuals. Data came from immunoSEQ multiplex PCR; TCRdb stores just in-frame clones and leaves some out. Counted here are roughly 1,500,000 clones, about 98% occurring once; the ten biggest clones make up 0.45%. Sequencing was carried out using naive CD4+ T cells sorted from blood. Subset here: CD45RA+ positively selected. These receptors came from a man aged 25-45 years in good health.

The chain couples TRBV7-9 to TRBJ2-5, with D hard to call. CDR1 SEHNR and CDR2 FQNEAQ come from the germline V gene (reference sequence). CDR3 length: 15 amino acids. V dropped 1 base and J dropped 0 bases, with 9 bases sitting between them. This CDR3 reads CASSLVRPYQETQYF. The CDR3 DNA sequence: TGTGCCAGCAGCTTAGTCAGGCCGTACCAAGAGACCCAGTACTTC.

The CDR3, as DNA: TGTGCCAGCAACAGGGCAGGGGGCAAAGGGGACAAAAGGAGTGAGCAGTTCTTC. Protein product: CASNRAGGKGDKRSEQFF. The chain is built from TRBV27 and TRBJ2-1; TRBD1 matches at 8 bases. After removal of 7 bases from V and 9 bases from J, the junction contained 23 bases not matched to a gene. Germline CDR1 reads MNHEY; CDR2 reads SMNVEV (reference sequence). CDR3 length: 18 amino acids.